The sequence of this TCR beta chain was determined in a study of blood T cell repertoires in COVID-19. The CDR3 has 14 amino acids. The germline V gene has CDR1 MGHRA and CDR2 YSYEKL. Trimming pared 3 bases from V and 2 bases from J, leaving 10 bases between. In the study's own analysis: Amplification of reference gene primers provided the estimated nucleated cell counts. Profiling relied on immunoSEQ multiplex PCR, and the TCRdb table lists in-frame clones only, not all of them. That table gives V, J and clone size, and the DNA gave D and trimming. Of a few hundred thousand clones in the sample, roughly nine tenths are singletons; the top ten hold under 3.5%.

The sequenced material came from PBMCs or T cells enriched from blood (not recorded which). This TCR came from a woman between 45 and 60 years old who had been exposed to COVID-19. J is TRBJ1-1 and V is TRBV4-1, with D perhaps matching TRBD1 (5 bases). CDR3 coding DNA: TGCGCCAGCAGCCAGACCGACAGTAACACTGAAGCTTTCTTT. It encodes CASSQTDSNTEAFF.